This T cell receptor beta chain comes out of a study of vaccination and CD4 T cells after COVID-19. Noted treatment: approximately nine-day PBMC culture with coronavirus spike peptide pools or control peptides (ViraFEST assay). The unexposed donor gave CD4+ T cells before the COVID-19 pandemic (2011-2018). Cultured CD4+ T cells had their DNA profiled by the Oncomine TCR Beta short-read assay. Cultured CD4+ T cells yielded the extracted genomic DNA. MiXCR, applied by TCRdb to the PCR reads, yields one record per CDR3 protein. The sample has 11,000 or so distinct CDR3 sequences; more than 35% are singletons. V was trimmed by 5 bases and J by 1 base, leaving 16 bases between them. CDR1 and CDR2 (germline): MDHEN, SYDVKM. The CDR3 totals 16 residues. This clonotype was recorded once. Its target is not known.

The receptor comes from a human donor in good health. Sequencing used CD4+ T cells from blood, cultured in vitro. V and J are TRBV28 and TRBJ2-3, with D possibly being TRBD1 (6 bases). The CDR3 DNA reads as TGTGCCAGCAGTCTTAGTCTGCCAGGGGGCACAGATACGCAGTATTTT. Encoded protein: CASSLSLPGGTDTQYF.